This T cell receptor beta chain derives from a study of blood T cells in healthy people across ages. Study-wide results and limits: The donors' CMV status was not determined, possibly confounding changes in expanded clonotypes. A strong correlation between TCR beta diversity and naive T cell percentage was seen.

For this clonotype: Its antigen is undetermined. The germline gene is not matched at one end of the junction; a read error may be the cause.

Together with a sample-barcoded 5' primer, a J-beta primer mix was included in a second PCR lasting roughly 6 to 12 cycles. From the 5' RACE reads, TCRdb called clonotypes with MiXCR, one entry per CDR3 protein. The table lists approximately 1,000,000 distinct CDR3 sequences, 35% to 40% of them singletons. Germline loops: CDR1 SGHVS, CDR2 FNYEAQ. CDR3 size: 15 residues. The sequenced material came from blood. The receptor comes from a man aged 18-30 years in good health. This chain uses TRBV7-6 with TRBJ1-5, with 9 bases that match TRBD1. The CDR3 reads CAGSSRQGVNQPQHF. The CDR3 DNA follows: TGTGCCGGCAGCTCGAGACAGGGGGTGAATCAGCCCCAGCATTTT.